The 2 T cell receptor beta chains in this list originate from one sample, sequenced in a study of T cells after yellow fever vaccination. TCRdb reprocessed the 5' RACE reads via MiXCR and lists one record per CDR3 protein. The profile covers hundreds of thousands of distinct CDR3 sequences, with approximately 13% appearing a single time and 14% to 15% taken by the ten largest. The sample in question was PBMCs, obtained on the day of the yellow fever booster vaccination. The receptors come from a man aged 25-45 years who received the YFV17D yellow fever vaccine.

V usage is TRBV19 and J usage is TRBJ1-1; D gene unclear. V lost 5 bases and J lost 1, with 11 bases in between. The CDR3 spans 14 residues. CDR1 and CDR2 (germline): LNHDA, SQIVND (reference sequence). CDR3 DNA sequence: TGTGCCAGTAGTGCTCGGAACCCGAACACTGAAGCTTTCTTT. This gives the protein CASSARNPNTEAFF.

CDR3 sequence reads: CASSLGGPQTQYF. In nucleotides, the CDR3 is TGTGCCAGCAGCTTGGGAGGGCCTCAGACCCAGTACTTC. The chain has TRBV7-2 and TRBJ2-5; 7 bases line up with TRBD2. CDR3 length: 13 residues. Germline V gene data show CDR1 as SGHTA and CDR2 as FQGNSA. The V and J ends lost 3 bases and 6 bases, in that order; junction bases with no gene match: 4.